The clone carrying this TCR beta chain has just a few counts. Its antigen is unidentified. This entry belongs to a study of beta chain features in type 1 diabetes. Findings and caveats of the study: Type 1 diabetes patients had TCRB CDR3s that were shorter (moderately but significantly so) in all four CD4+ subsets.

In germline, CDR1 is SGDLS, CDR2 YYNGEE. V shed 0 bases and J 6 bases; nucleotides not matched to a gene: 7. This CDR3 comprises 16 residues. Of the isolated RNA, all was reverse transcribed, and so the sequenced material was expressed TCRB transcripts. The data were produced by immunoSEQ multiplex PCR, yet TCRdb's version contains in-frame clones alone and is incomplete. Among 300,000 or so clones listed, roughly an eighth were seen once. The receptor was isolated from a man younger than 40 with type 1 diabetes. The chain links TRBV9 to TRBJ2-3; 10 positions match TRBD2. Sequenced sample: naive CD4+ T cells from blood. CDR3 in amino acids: CASSVEGTSAADTQYF. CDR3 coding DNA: TGTGCCAGCAGCGTAGAGGGGACTAGCGCCGCCGATACGCAGTATTTT.